A selection of T cell receptor beta chains follows, all from one sample in a study of blood T cells in healthy people across ages. A single record per CDR3 protein comes from TCRdb applying MiXCR to the 5' RACE reads. The data hold roughly 640,000 distinct CDR3 sequences, with roughly 30% observed a single time. The sequenced sample was blood. The receptors derive from an elderly woman in good health. CDR3s include the opening cysteine and the closing phenylalanine or tryptophan. A D gene is named only where the DNA matches it firmly. Clone size is given for some rows only: seen once, a few or many times, or a class if the clone is expanded.

clone_size	d_call	v_call	j_call	cdr3_nt	cdr3_aa
once	TRBD1	TRBV5-1	TRBJ2-7	TGCGCCAGCAGCTTGGAGCCGGGACAGGGATGGTACGAGCAGTACTTC	CASSLEPGQGWYEQYF
many	TRBD2	TRBV6-6	TRBJ2-3	TGTGCCAGCAGTTACCTGGCTAGCGGGGGGAGCACAGATACGCAGTATTTT	CASSYLASGGSTDTQYF
many	TRBD2	TRBV3-1	TRBJ2-7	TGTGCCAGCAGCCAACACGCGGGGGGCGAGCAGTACTTC	CASSQHAGGEQYF
many	-	TRBV12-3/TRBV12-4	TRBJ2-7	TGTGCCAGCAGTCGAGAAGGTGCGGGTCCCAGGGGCGAGCAGTACTTC	CASSREGAGPRGEQYF
few	-	TRBV20-1	TRBJ1-2	TGCAGTGCTGGGGACCTCGGCTACACCTTC	CSAGDLGYTF
-	TRBD1	TRBV15	TRBJ1-4	TGTGCCACCAGCACTCACAGGGGGACTAATGAAAAACTGTTTTTT	CATSTHRGTNEKLFF
few	TRBD1	TRBV20-1	TRBJ1-5	TGCAGTGCTAGAGATGACAGGGGGCTGTCCAATCAGCCCCAGCATTTT	CSARDDRGLSNQPQHF
many	-	TRBV6-5	TRBJ2-7	TGTGCCAGCAGTTACGGGCAGCTTCGGGCCGAGCAGTACTTC	CASSYGQLRAEQYF
-	-	TRBV12-3/TRBV12-4	TRBJ2-4	TGTGCCGGCAGCCCAGAGGGTTTAGCCAAAAACATTCAGTACTTC	CAGSPEGLAKNIQYF
-	-	TRBV11-2	TRBJ1-5	TGTGCCAGCAGCTTAGATGGACAGTACAATCAGCCCCAGCATTTT	CASSLDGQYNQPQHF
many	TRBD2	TRBV10-3	TRBJ2-4	TGTGCCATCAGTGATTCTAGCGGGGGTGCCAAAAACATTCAGTACTTC	CAISDSSGGAKNIQYF
many	-	TRBV20-1	TRBJ1-1	TGCAGTGCTAGAGATCAGGGGAGAAGCGTTACTGAAGCTTTCTTT	CSARDQGRSVTEAFF
many	-	TRBV20-1	TRBJ2-5	TGCAGTGCTAGTTTCGGGCAGTTCGAGACCCAGTACTTC	CSASFGQFETQYF
-	-	TRBV7-2	TRBJ1-4	TGTGCCAGCAGCTTAGGCAGGGCCGCTAATGAAAAACTGTTTTTT	CASSLGRAANEKLFF
many	-	TRBV7-2	TRBJ2-6	TGTGCCAGCAGCCAACGCGAATGGGGTACTGGCACTTCTGGGGCCAACGTCCTGACTTTC	CASSQREWGTGTSGANVLTF
many	-	TRBV10-3	TRBJ1-2	TGTGCCATCCGGACGGTAGCTAACTATGGCTACACCTTC	CAIRTVANYGYTF
many	TRBD1	TRBV3-1	TRBJ2-4	TGTGCCAGCAAAGACAGGGGATCGGCCAAAAACATTCAGTACTTC	CASKDRGSAKNIQYF
many	-	TRBV12-3/TRBV12-4	TRBJ2-1	TGTGCCAGCCTCCTGGCGGGCAATGAGCAGTTCTTC	CASLLAGNEQFF
-	TRBD1	TRBV20-1	TRBJ2-7	TGCAGTGCCCCTAGGCGGGACAGGCGGACCTACGAGCAGTACTTC	CSAPRRDRRTYEQYF
-	-	TRBV30	TRBJ1-1	TGTGCCTGGAGTGTAGAAGGGCAAGAAGCTTTCTTT	CAWSVEGQEAFF